This T cell receptor beta chain was found in a study of cytomegalovirus exposure and HLA in healthy donors. Study in general: In an early release, HLA-typed donors contributed approximately 82 million unique TCR sequences.

The primer mix had 60 Vbeta and 13 Jbeta primers. This table comes from immunoSEQ multiplex PCR, and its TCRdb copy is limited to in-frame clones, with some not included. The table has 150,000 to 200,000 clones, roughly 87% seen once. General study points: Cytomegalovirus association was assigned to 170 or so TCR beta chains. Some V segments, TRBV6-2 and TRBV6-3 among them, were indistinguishable and were therefore excluded. The productive fraction for most TCR beta V segments was about 90% or about 30% in an earlier analysis.

Germline assignment: CDR1 SQVTM and CDR2 ANQGSEA. The CDR3 covers 14 residues. J lost 4 bases, V lost 6 bases, and 7 bases had no gene match. This clone came up a few times. Its antigen remains unknown. Sequencing was done on a sample of PBMCs. The clonotype was recovered from a girl in the first two years of life in good health and CMV-seronegative. This chain uses TRBV29-1 with TRBJ1-4, with TRBD1 matching 8 bases. The CDR3 region is CSVERQGSNEKLFF. CDR3 sequence (DNA): TGCAGCGTCGAGAGACAGGGGAGTAATGAAAAACTGTTTTTT.